This T cell receptor beta chain was observed in a study of OX40 agonist ivuxolimab in advanced cancers. About this clone: Antigen specificity is unknown.

Study findings and constraints: At 0.1 to 3.0 mg/kg, clonal expansion of CD4+ and CD8+ blood T cells had occurred by week 6.

V lost 6 bases and J 0 bases, leaving 11 bases between the germline ends. The germline gives CDR1 MDHEN, CDR2 SYDVKM. The CDR3 contains 15 residues. Only in-frame clones appear in the TCRdb table, and some are missing; sequencing was by immunoSEQ multiplex PCR. This table has some 57,000 clones, 82% appearing once. The specimen was CD4+ or CD8+ T cells sorted from blood, collected in a trial of the OX40 agonist ivuxolimab. The V call is TRBV28, the J call TRBJ2-2; the D is unclear. The receptor was isolated from an adult with an advanced solid tumor such as melanoma, head and neck, liver or kidney cancer. For the CDR3, the DNA is TGTGCCAGCAGAAAAGGCTACACGAACACCGGGGAGCTGTTTTTT. This gives the protein CASRKGYTNTGELFF.